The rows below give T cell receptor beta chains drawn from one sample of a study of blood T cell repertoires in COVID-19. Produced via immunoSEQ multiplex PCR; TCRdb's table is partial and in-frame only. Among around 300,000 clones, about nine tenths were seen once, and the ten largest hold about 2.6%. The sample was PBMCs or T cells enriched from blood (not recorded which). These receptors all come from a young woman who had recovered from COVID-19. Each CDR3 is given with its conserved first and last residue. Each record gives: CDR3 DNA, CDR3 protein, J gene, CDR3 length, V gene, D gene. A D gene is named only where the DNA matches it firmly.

CDR3 DNA: TGTGCCAGCAGCTGGGTGGAGTTCGAGCAGTACTTC
CDR3 protein: CASSWVEFEQYF
J gene: TRBJ2-7
CDR3 length: 12
V gene: TRBV28
D gene: -

CDR3 DNA: TGTGCCAGTAGTCTTTTGACACCAAATAGCAATCAGCCCCAGCATTTT
CDR3 protein: CASSLLTPNSNQPQHF
J gene: TRBJ1-5
CDR3 length: 16
V gene: TRBV19
D gene: -

CDR3 DNA: TGTGCCAGCAGCCAAGATTACAGCGGGAGTGTATCCTACGAGCAGTACTTC
CDR3 protein: CASSQDYSGSVSYEQYF
J gene: TRBJ2-7
CDR3 length: 17
V gene: TRBV4-2
D gene: TRBD2

CDR3 DNA: TGTGCCAGCAGCTTAGCACCCCCAGGTACACAGGGGTACTATGGCTACACCTTC
CDR3 protein: CASSLAPPGTQGYYGYTF
J gene: TRBJ1-2
CDR3 length: 18
V gene: TRBV7-2
D gene: TRBD1

CDR3 DNA: TGCGCCAGCAGCTTGAGTGGACAGGGTTACGGTGAGCAGTTCTTC
CDR3 protein: CASSLSGQGYGEQFF
J gene: TRBJ2-1
CDR3 length: 15
V gene: TRBV5-1
D gene: TRBD1

CDR3 DNA: TGTGCCAGCAGCCCAGGACTAGCGGAGTGGAAAAACATTCAGTACTTC
CDR3 protein: CASSPGLAEWKNIQYF
J gene: TRBJ2-4
CDR3 length: 16
V gene: TRBV11-2
D gene: TRBD2

CDR3 DNA: TGTGCCAGCAGCCCTTTCGGGGGAGGTCAGCCCCAGCATTTT
CDR3 protein: CASSPFGGGQPQHF
J gene: TRBJ1-5
CDR3 length: 14
V gene: TRBV9
D gene: -

CDR3 DNA: TGTGCCAGCAGCCCCGGGACTTCCCTCTCCTACGAGCAGTACTTC
CDR3 protein: CASSPGTSLSYEQYF
J gene: TRBJ2-7
CDR3 length: 15
V gene: TRBV5-6
D gene: -

CDR3 DNA: TGTGCCAGCAGCTCCCGAGGACTGTCCGGCTCCTACAATGAGCAGTTCTTC
CDR3 protein: CASSSRGLSGSYNEQFF
J gene: TRBJ2-1
CDR3 length: 17
V gene: TRBV7-2
D gene: -

CDR3 DNA: TGTGCCAGCAGTCGTAAACCCGGGACAGGGGCTCATTCACCCCTCCACTTT
CDR3 protein: CASSRKPGTGAHSPLHF
J gene: TRBJ1-6
CDR3 length: 17
V gene: TRBV27
D gene: TRBD1

CDR3 DNA: TGTGCCAGCAGCCACATTGGACAGGGGGCGAACAACTATGGCTACACCTTC
CDR3 protein: CASSHIGQGANNYGYTF
J gene: TRBJ1-2
CDR3 length: 17
V gene: TRBV5-4
D gene: TRBD1

CDR3 DNA: TGTGCCAGCAGCCTGTGGGCTAGCGGGGGGGCCGGCTCCTACGAGCAGTACTTC
CDR3 protein: CASSLWASGGAGSYEQYF
J gene: TRBJ2-7
CDR3 length: 18
V gene: TRBV5-7
D gene: TRBD2

CDR3 DNA: TGTGCCACCAGTGAACCATGGGACAGGTTCACCGGGGAGCTGTTTTTT
CDR3 protein: CATSEPWDRFTGELFF
J gene: TRBJ2-2
CDR3 length: 16
V gene: TRBV24-1
D gene: TRBD1

CDR3 DNA: TGTGCCAGCAGATCCGGACAGGCTCACTACAATGAGCAGTTCTTC
CDR3 protein: CASRSGQAHYNEQFF
J gene: TRBJ2-1
CDR3 length: 15
V gene: TRBV5-4
D gene: TRBD1

CDR3 DNA: TGTGCCAGCAGCTCGGGACAGAACAGACAGCCCCAGCATTTT
CDR3 protein: CASSSGQNRQPQHF
J gene: TRBJ1-5
CDR3 length: 14
V gene: TRBV5-5
D gene: TRBD1

CDR3 DNA: TGTGCCAGCAGTCGAGGAGGCAATCAGCCCCAGCATTTT
CDR3 protein: CASSRGGNQPQHF
J gene: TRBJ1-5
CDR3 length: 13
V gene: TRBV12-3/TRBV12-4
D gene: -

CDR3 DNA: TGTGCCAGCTCACGCCAACAGGGCCAATATCTACTCTACGAGCAGTACTTC
CDR3 protein: CASSRQQGQYLLYEQYF
J gene: TRBJ2-7
CDR3 length: 17
V gene: TRBV18
D gene: -

CDR3 DNA: TGTGCCAGCAGCCCTTCAGGGGTAGAATATGGCTACACCTTC
CDR3 protein: CASSPSGVEYGYTF
J gene: TRBJ1-2
CDR3 length: 14
V gene: TRBV3-1/TRBV3-2
D gene: -

CDR3 DNA: TGTGCCAGCAGCCCAACTAGCGGGGCGGGACAAGAGACCCAGTACTTC
CDR3 protein: CASSPTSGAGQETQYF
J gene: TRBJ2-5
CDR3 length: 16
V gene: TRBV7-2
D gene: TRBD2

CDR3 DNA: TGCGCCAGCAGCCAAGGTCGCAGCTCCTACGAGCAGTACTTC
CDR3 protein: CASSQGRSSYEQYF
J gene: TRBJ2-7
CDR3 length: 14
V gene: TRBV4-3
D gene: -

CDR3 DNA: TGTGCCAGCAGGGTTGGAGCGGCCTACGAGCAGTACTTC
CDR3 protein: CASRVGAAYEQYF
J gene: TRBJ2-7
CDR3 length: 13
V gene: TRBV2
D gene: -

CDR3 DNA: TGCGCCAGCAGCATAGACACCCCAACTAATGAAAAACTGTTTTTT
CDR3 protein: CASSIDTPTNEKLFF
J gene: TRBJ1-4
CDR3 length: 15
V gene: TRBV5-1
D gene: -

CDR3 DNA: TGCGCCAGCAGCCCCAACACTAGGGATACGCAGTATTTT
CDR3 protein: CASSPNTRDTQYF
J gene: TRBJ2-3
CDR3 length: 13
V gene: TRBV5-1
D gene: -

CDR3 DNA: TGCGCCAGCAGTTCGGTGGGGGGGAACACTGAAGCTTTCTTT
CDR3 protein: CASSSVGGNTEAFF
J gene: TRBJ1-1
CDR3 length: 14
V gene: TRBV4-3
D gene: -

CDR3 DNA: TGTGCCAGCAGCCAAGATACTAAGGTGTGGAAGTATGGCTACACCTTC
CDR3 protein: CASSQDTKVWKYGYTF
J gene: TRBJ1-2
CDR3 length: 16
V gene: TRBV4-2
D gene: -

CDR3 DNA: TGTGCCAGCGTCGGGACAGTTAATAACTATGGCTACACCTTC
CDR3 protein: CASVGTVNNYGYTF
J gene: TRBJ1-2
CDR3 length: 14
V gene: TRBV2
D gene: TRBD1

CDR3 DNA: TGTGCCAGCAGCCCGGGGGGTGACGAGCAGTACTTC
CDR3 protein: CASSPGGDEQYF
J gene: TRBJ2-7
CDR3 length: 12
V gene: TRBV7-7
D gene: TRBD2